One sample yielded the 15 T cell receptor beta chains listed below, sequenced in a study of shared clonotypes between healthy human individuals. Sequencing used immunoSEQ multiplex PCR; TCRdb keeps in-frame clones, though not all of them. This sample has about 560,000 clones, with about 80% found just once. Sample: PBMCs. The origin of the receptors is a woman between 35 and 50 years old in good health. Some clones in this sample may be carry-over from other donors' samples.

The rearrangement joins TRBV6-6 to TRBJ1-2, with D possibly being TRBD1 (5 bases). Trimming stripped 2 bases from V and 8 bases from J, with 12 bases between. Germline CDR1 is MNHNY and CDR2 is SVGAGI (reference sequence). CDR3 size: 13 residues. The DNA of the CDR3 is TGTGCCAGCAGTTACCAGGGTGAAGGCGGCTACACCTTC. It translates to CASSYQGEGGYTF.

This chain connects TRBV6-1 to TRBJ1-3, with D unresolved. CDR1 MNHNS and CDR2 SASEGT come from the germline V gene. V shed 7 bases and J shed 2 bases, with 15 bases lying between them. The length of the CDR3 is 15 residues. The CDR3 region is CASKSSSDPGNTIYF. CDR3 bases: TGTGCCAGCAAGTCGTCTTCTGACCCTGGAAACACCATATATTTT.

The chain couples TRBV19 to TRBJ2-7; D may be TRBD1 or TRBD2 (5 bases each). Germline CDR1 LNHDA, CDR2 SQIVND (reference sequence). There are 15 residues in the CDR3. The ends were cut back, 6 bases at V and 5 bases at J, with 20 bases in the middle. For the CDR3, the DNA is TGTGCCAGTAGCATATACCGGGACCGCGTCAACGAGCAGTACTTC. This codes for CASSIYRDRVNEQYF.

This clone has a single count. The chain combines TRBV28 with TRBJ1-4; D may be TRBD1 (6 bases). Germline lookup yields CDR1 MDHEN and CDR2 SYDVKM. V lost 7 bases, J lost 7 bases, and 22 bases lay in between. This CDR3 is built from 16 residues. CDR3 loop: CASTGNAGGGVEKLFF. The DNA of the CDR3 is TGTGCCAGCACCGGTAATGCCGGCGGGGGCGTTGAAAAACTGTTTTTT.

The chain is built from TRBV6-6 and TRBJ2-2; a possible D gene is TRBD1 (6 bases). CDR3 length: 15 residues. V was clipped by 10 bases and J by 1 base, with 16 bases between them. Germline V lookup: CDR1 MNHNY, CDR2 SVGAGI (reference sequence). The DNA for the CDR3 is TGTGCCATCGCAATAGGGACAAAGAACACCGGGGAGCTGTTTTTT. It translates to CAIAIGTKNTGELFF.

V usage is TRBV2 and J usage is TRBJ1-1; the D is unclear. CDR1 and CDR2 from the germline V gene are SNHLY and FYNNEI. V was clipped by 3 bases and J by 5 bases, with 13 bases between them. The CDR3 is 14 residues long. DNA for the CDR3: TGTGCCAGCAGTGACGAGGGCGCGGGGACTGAAGCTTTCTTT. Its translation is CASSDEGAGTEAFF.

The chain recombines TRBV28 with TRBJ1-5; D is perhaps TRBD1 (5 bases). Germline values: CDR1 MDHEN, CDR2 SYDVKM. CDR3 length: 13 residues. V was clipped by 6 bases and J by 11 bases, with 17 bases between them. CDR3 residues: CASSLSGVTSQHF. CDR3 bases: TGTGCCAGCAGCCTTTCGGGGGTCACATCCCAGCATTTT.

The chain combines TRBV7-8 with TRBJ1-1; D is undetermined. CDR1 is SGHVS and CDR2 is FQNEAQ in the germline V gene. This CDR3 has 13 residues. Trimming pared 5 bases from V and 7 bases from J, leaving 14 bases between. This CDR3 is CASSDPVPDEAFF. The CDR3 region has the DNA TGTGCCAGCAGCGACCCCGTCCCAGATGAAGCTTTCTTT.

The J gene is TRBJ1-5, the V gene TRBV6-5; D gene uncertain. Trimming stripped 6 bases from V and 5 bases from J, with 14 bases between. Germline V gives CDR1 MNHEY, CDR2 SVGAGI. This CDR3 contains 14 residues. The CDR3 spells CASRSSLGHQPQHF. In DNA form, the CDR3 reads TGTGCCAGCAGATCCAGCCTCGGCCATCAGCCCCAGCATTTT.

The chain is built from TRBV29-1 and TRBJ2-5, with unresolved D. V dropped 1 base and J dropped 4 bases, with 7 bases sitting between them. The CDR3 sequence is 12 residues long. Germline V gives CDR1 SQVTM, CDR2 ANQGSEA. CDR3 residues: CSVEVLGETQYF. In DNA, the CDR3 is TGCAGCGTTGAAGTTTTGGGAGAGACCCAGTACTTC.

The V and J genes are TRBV4-2 and TRBJ2-7; 10 bases fit TRBD2. CDR1 and CDR2 (germline): LGHNA, YNFKEQ. J was trimmed by 1 base and V by 0 bases; bases with no gene match: 3. This CDR3 is built from 16 residues. The DNA of the CDR3 is TGTGCCAGCAGCCAAGATGTACTAGCGGGGTCCTACGAGCAGTACTTC. This encodes CASSQDVLAGSYEQYF.

DNA for the CDR3: TGTGCCAGCAGGGGACAGGGGGCAACCGAAGCTTTCTTT. The encoded protein is CASRGQGATEAFF. The chain employs TRBV6-1 and TRBJ1-1; 12 bases are shared with TRBD1. CDR1 MNHNS and CDR2 SASEGT come from the germline V gene. Trimming removed 6 bases from V and 8 bases from J; junction bases left unmatched: 4. The CDR3 contains 13 residues.

The V gene is TRBV9, the J gene TRBJ2-1; 9 bases map to TRBD2. Per the germline V gene, CDR1 is SGDLS and CDR2 is YYNGEE. The CDR3 consists of 17 residues. The junction had 6 bases not matched to a gene; V was cut back by 0 bases and J by 2 bases. This chain's CDR3 is CASSVDGGRAAYNEQFF. CDR3 nucleotides: TGTGCCAGCAGCGTAGATGGCGGGAGGGCCGCCTACAATGAGCAGTTCTTC. The full variable domain, with the rest looked up from reference TRBV9 and TRBJ2-1, is DSGVTQTPKHLITATGQRVTLRCSPRSGDLSVYWYQQSLDQGLQFLIQYYNGEERAKGNILERFSAQQFPDLHSELNLSSLELGDSALYFCASSVDGGRAAYNEQFFGPGTRLTVL.

This rearrangement joins TRBV5-1 to TRBJ2-7; 9 bases fit TRBD1. Germline values: CDR1 SGHRS, CDR2 YFSETQ. V was pared by 4 bases and J by 4 bases, with 15 bases of the junction left unmatched. CDR3 size: 17 residues. The CDR3 DNA is TGCGCCAGCAGCCCGGGAGACAGGGGGTTTGAAGAGTACGAGCAGTACTTC. Translating gives CASSPGDRGFEEYEQYF. Complete variable domain (other parts from reference TRBV5-1 and TRBJ2-7): KAGVTQTPRYLIKTRGQQVTLSCSPISGHRSVSWYQQTPGQGLQFLFEYFSETQRNKGNFPGRFSGRQFSNSRSEMNVSTLELGDSALYLCASSPGDRGFEEYEQYFGPGTRLTVT.

This chain links TRBV2 with TRBJ2-5, with no clear D. The J call could be wrong; TRBJ2-7 is a better fit for the DNA end. The CDR3 contains 13 residues. The V gene's germline CDR1 is SNHLY and CDR2 FYNNEI. The CDR3 protein is CASSVGNSYEQYF. DNA of the CDR3: TGTGCCAGCAGTGTAGGAAACTCCTACGAGCAGTACTTC.